This TCR beta chain appears in the sequencing data of a study of shared clonotypes between healthy human individuals. The CDR3 loop spans 17 amino acids. The V gene's germline CDR1 is SGHTS and CDR2 YDEGEE. Trimming removed 4 bases from V and 5 bases from J; junction bases left unmatched: 17. Naive CD8 cells comprised CD45RO-negative, CCR7-positively selected cells, excluding terminally differentiated effector memory CD45RA+ cells. The protocol was immunoSEQ multiplex PCR, while the TCRdb copy is restricted to in-frame clones and leaves out a portion. This table holds approximately 2,000,000 clones, roughly 93% found once.

Material: naive CD8+ T cells from PBMCs. The rearrangement uses TRBV5-8 and TRBJ1-1; 7 nucleotides agree with TRBD1. The sequence was obtained from a man aged 18 to 30 in good health. Some clones in this sample may be carry-over from other donors' samples. The CDR3 here is CASSPEEGGWVRTEAFF. The CDR3 DNA sequence: TGTGCCAGCAGCCCCGAGGAAGGGGGCTGGGTGAGGACTGAAGCTTTCTTT.